This TCR beta chain was documented in a study of blood T cells in healthy people across ages. A note on this clonotype: Its cognate antigen is unknown.

A sample-barcoded 5' primer and a J-beta primer mix were used in a second PCR of roughly 7 to 12 cycles. Using its own MiXCR run on the 5' RACE reads, TCRdb lists one record per CDR3 protein. Found here are hundreds of thousands of distinct CDR3 sequences, around 25% of them singletons; the top ten hold more than 8.5%. There are 18 residues in the CDR3. Germline loops: CDR1 MNHEY, CDR2 SVGEGT. The germline V and J ends were trimmed by 0 bases and 0 bases, with 16 bases remaining between them. The study recruited healthy Caucasian donors from Russia who were aged about 6 to 95. Extracted total RNA amounted to at least 5.5 micrograms for each sample. General study points: Diversity was higher, and naive CD4+ cells more numerous, in long-lived donors than in aged donors.

The same data also contributed to another study, on T cells of mothers and their children.

This clonotype was sampled from a boy between 5 and 17 years old in good health. This chain joins TRBV6-2 or TRBV6-3 and TRBJ2-3; D not certain. The material sequenced was blood. The CDR3, as DNA: TGTGCCAGCAGTTACTCGTCAACGGGCAGAGCTAGCACAGATACGCAGTATTTT. Translated, it gives CASSYSSTGRASTDTQYF.